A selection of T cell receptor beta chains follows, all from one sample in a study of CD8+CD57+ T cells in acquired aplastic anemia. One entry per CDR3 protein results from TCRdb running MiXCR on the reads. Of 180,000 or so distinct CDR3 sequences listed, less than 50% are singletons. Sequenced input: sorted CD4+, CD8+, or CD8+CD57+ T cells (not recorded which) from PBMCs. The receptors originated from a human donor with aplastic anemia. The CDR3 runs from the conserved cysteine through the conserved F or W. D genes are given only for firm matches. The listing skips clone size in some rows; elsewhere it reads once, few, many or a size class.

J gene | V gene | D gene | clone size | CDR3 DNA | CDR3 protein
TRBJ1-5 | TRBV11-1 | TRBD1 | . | TGTGCCAGCAGCTTGGGAGACAGGGGCCGCAATCAGCCCCAGCATTTT | CASSLGDRGRNQPQHF
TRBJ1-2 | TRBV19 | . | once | TGTGCCAGTAGTAGGTCAGTCTATGGCTACACCTTC | CASSRSVYGYTF
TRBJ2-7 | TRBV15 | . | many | TGTGCCACCAGCAGAGAGAGACATATACTAGAGCAGTACTTC | CATSRERHILEQYF
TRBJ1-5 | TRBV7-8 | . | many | TGTGCCAGCAGCTTAGAGGACATGGGCAATCAGCCCCAGCATTTT | CASSLEDMGNQPQHF
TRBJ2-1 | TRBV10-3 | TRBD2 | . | TGTGCCATTGAAACTTCCGCAGGACTAGCGGGAGGTAACAATGAGCAGTTCTTC | CAIETSAGLAGGNNEQFF
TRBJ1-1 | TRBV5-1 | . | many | TGCGCCAGCAGCTGGGCAGGGGCCCGTGTGAACACTGAAGCTTTCTTT | CASSWAGARVNTEAFF
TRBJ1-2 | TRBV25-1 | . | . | TGTGCCAGCAGTGAACCGGGGATAAACTATGGCTACACCTTC | CASSEPGINYGYTF
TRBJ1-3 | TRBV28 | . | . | TGTGCCAGCAGTTTGGGTGGTGATCAAAGCACCATATATTTT | CASSLGGDQSTIYF
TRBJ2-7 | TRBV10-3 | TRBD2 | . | TGTGCCATCAGTGAGGCGGCGGGGGGACTATACGAGCAGTACTTC | CAISEAAGGLYEQYF
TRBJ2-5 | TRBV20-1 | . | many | TGCAGTGTCGGTCGGTCGGAGACCCAGTACTTC | CSVGRSETQYF
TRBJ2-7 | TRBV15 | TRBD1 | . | TGTGCCACCAGCAGCGTGATAGGGACAGGCAGCCGGCACGAGCAGTACTTC | CATSSVIGTGSRHEQYF
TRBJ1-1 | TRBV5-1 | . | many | TGCGCCAGCAGAGACGGTCCTCCTTCGGGCACTGAAGCTTTCTTT | CASRDGPPSGTEAFF
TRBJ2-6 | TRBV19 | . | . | TGTGCCAGTAGTATAAGCGACGGCTCTGGGGCCAACGTCCTGACTTTC | CASSISDGSGANVLTF
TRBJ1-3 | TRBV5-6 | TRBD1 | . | TGTGCCAGCAGCACGCAGGGGGCTTATGGAAACACCATATATTTT | CASSTQGAYGNTIYF
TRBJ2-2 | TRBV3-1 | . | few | TGTGCCAGCAGCTACAGGAGGCAGGGTTTCACCGGGGGGCTGTTTTTT | CASSYRRQGFTGGLFF
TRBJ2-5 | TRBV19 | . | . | TGTGCCAGTAGTATTCTAGCGAACAAAGAGACCCAGTACTTC | CASSILANKETQYF
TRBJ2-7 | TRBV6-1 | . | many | TGTGCCAGCAGTGAAGTGGACTTTCCCTACGAGCAGTACTTC | CASSEVDFPYEQYF
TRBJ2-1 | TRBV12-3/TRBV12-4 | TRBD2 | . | TGTGCCAGCAGCCCCCGGCCGCAGACTAGCGGGAGTGTTAGTGAGCAGTTCTTC | CASSPRPQTSGSVSEQFF
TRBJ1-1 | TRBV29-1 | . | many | TGCAGCGTTGTATACAGGGTCACTGAAGCTTTCTTT | CSVVYRVTEAFF
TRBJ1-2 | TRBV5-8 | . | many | TGTGCCAGCAGCTACGAAACGACGGCTAACTATGGCTACACCTTC | CASSYETTANYGYTF
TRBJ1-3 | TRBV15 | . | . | TGTGCCACCAGCAGAGATCGTCTGCGCCAGACCGACTCTGGAAACACCATATATTTT | CATSRDRLRQTDSGNTIYF
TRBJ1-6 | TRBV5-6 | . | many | TGTGCCAGCAGCGAGGGGGGGAGGAGGTCACCCCTCCACTTT | CASSEGGRRSPLHF
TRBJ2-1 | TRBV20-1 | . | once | TGCAGTGCATCAGGGGGCGGGAGCTCCTACAATGAGCAGTTCTTC | CSASGGGSSYNEQFF
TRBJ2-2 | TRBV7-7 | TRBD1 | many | TGTGCTAGCAGCTTAGGGGGCGCAGACACCGGGGAGCTGTTTTTT | CASSLGGADTGELFF
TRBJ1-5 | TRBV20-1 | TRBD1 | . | TGCAGTGCTATCCGACAGGGCAGAGATCAGCCCCAGCATTTT | CSAIRQGRDQPQHF
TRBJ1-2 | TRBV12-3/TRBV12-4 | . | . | TGTGCCAGCAGTCAGGACGGAGACTATGGCTACACCTTC | CASSQDGDYGYTF
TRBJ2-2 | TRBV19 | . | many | TGTGCCAGTAGTATCCGTCCCCGAGGTAGCAACACCGGGGAGCTGTTTTTT | CASSIRPRGSNTGELFF
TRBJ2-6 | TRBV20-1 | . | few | TGCAGTGCTAGGAAGCCTGGGGCCAACGTCCTGACTTTC | CSARKPGANVLTF
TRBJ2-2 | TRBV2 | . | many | TGTGCCAGCGGCTTGGGGGGGGGCGACACCGGGGAGCTGTTTTTT | CASGLGGGDTGELFF
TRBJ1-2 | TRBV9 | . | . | TGTGCCAGCAGACCCACCGCTAACTATGGCTACACCTTC | CASRPTANYGYTF
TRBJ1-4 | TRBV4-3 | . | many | TGCGCCAGCAGCCAAGAGAACAGGGCGAACGAAAAACTGTTTTTT | CASSQENRANEKLFF
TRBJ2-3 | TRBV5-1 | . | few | TGCGCCAGCAGCTTATTCGGGTATAGCACAGATACGCAGTATTTT | CASSLFGYSTDTQYF
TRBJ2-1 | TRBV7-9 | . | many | TGTGCCAGCAGCTTAGGGGCAGATCTTCAGTACAATGAGCAGTTCTTC | CASSLGADLQYNEQFF
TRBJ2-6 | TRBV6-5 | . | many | TGTGCCAGCAGCCGGGTCGGGGTCTACTCTGGGGCCAACGTCCTGACTTTC | CASSRVGVYSGANVLTF
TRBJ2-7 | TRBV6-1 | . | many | TGTGCCAGCAGTAAAGAGGGGCGTATTATCTCCTACGAGCAGTACTTC | CASSKEGRIISYEQYF
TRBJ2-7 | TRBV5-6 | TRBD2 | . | TGTGCCAGCAGCTTTCGGACTAGCGAGTACGAGCAGTACTTC | CASSFRTSEYEQYF
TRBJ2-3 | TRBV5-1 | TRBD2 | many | TGCGCCAGCAGCTCCAAACTAGCGGACACAGATACGCAGTATTTT | CASSSKLADTDTQYF
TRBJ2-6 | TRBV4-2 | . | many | TGTGCCAGCGCCGGGGGCAGGGCAAGCTCTGGGGCCAACGTCCTGACTTTC | CASAGGRASSGANVLTF
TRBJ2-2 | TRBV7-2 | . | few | TGTGCCAGCAGCTTAGTGACGACCGGGGAGCTGTTTTTT | CASSLVTTGELFF
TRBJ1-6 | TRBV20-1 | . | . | TGCAGTGCTCGCCCGGCTGGCCAGTTCTATAATTCACCCCTCCACTTT | CSARPAGQFYNSPLHF
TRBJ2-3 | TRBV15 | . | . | TGTGCCACCAGCAAAGCGGGCACAGATACGCAGTATTTT | CATSKAGTDTQYF
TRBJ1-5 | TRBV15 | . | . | TGCGCCACCAGCAGAGATCGCAGTCTAAATCAGCCCCAGCATTTT | CATSRDRSLNQPQHF
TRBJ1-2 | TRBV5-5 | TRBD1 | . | TGTGCCAGCAGCCAGGGACAGGGGAGCTCTGGCTACACCTTC | CASSQGQGSSGYTF
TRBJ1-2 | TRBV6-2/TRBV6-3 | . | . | TGTGCCAGCAGGCCTTACAGGGTCCACGATGGCTACACCTTC | CASRPYRVHDGYTF
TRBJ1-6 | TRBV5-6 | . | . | TGTGCCAGCAGCCCGGACTGGGATTCACCCCTCCACTTT | CASSPDWDSPLHF